The 6 T cell receptor beta chains below all came from one sample that was sequenced in a study of blood T cells in healthy people across ages. A sample-barcoded 5' primer and a J-beta primer mix were used in a second PCR of roughly 7 to 11 cycles. In TCRdb, the 5' RACE reads were re-called with MiXCR into one record per CDR3 protein. Of over 1,200,000 distinct CDR3 sequences listed, roughly 64% are singletons. The specimen sequenced was blood. The receptors come from a young man in good health.

For the CDR3, the DNA is TGTGCCAGCAGCTTAGTAGCTGGAAACCGCAATGAGCAGTTCTTC. Amino acids: CASSLVAGNRNEQFF. The V call is TRBV7-2, the J call TRBJ2-1; D call uncertain. Trimming took off 1 base at V and 6 bases at J, with 13 bases between the two ends. Germline V gene lookup returns CDR1 SGHTA and CDR2 FQGNSA. The CDR3 runs to 15 residues.

There are a few counts of this clonotype. The rearrangement links TRBV29-1 to TRBJ2-7, with no clear D. Trimming cost V 0 bases and J 5 bases, with 14 bases left between them. CDR1 SQVTM and CDR2 ANQGSEA come from the germline V gene. The CDR3 length is 14 residues. CDR3 residues: CSVEESGAWDEQYF. CDR3 bases: TGCAGCGTTGAAGAGTCTGGAGCTTGGGACGAGCAGTACTTC.

The J gene is TRBJ2-1, the V gene TRBV4-1, with 8 nucleotides matching TRBD2. J was trimmed by 7 bases and V by 6 bases; bases with no gene match: 11. The germline V gene has CDR1 MGHRA and CDR2 YSYEKL. The CDR3 length is 15 residues. The DNA for the CDR3 is TGCGCCAGCAGTATCGTACGGGAGGGCTTGAATGAGCAGTTCTTC. This encodes CASSIVREGLNEQFF.

V gene TRBV29-1 combines with J gene TRBJ1-2; TRBD1 aligns across 9 bases. The CDR3 totals 12 residues. V trimming: 6 bases; J trimming: 4 bases; junction bases outside the gene matches: 3. CDR1 SQVTM and CDR2 ANQGSEA come from the germline V gene. The CDR3 loop is CSVGQGFYGYTF. In DNA form, the CDR3 reads TGCAGCGTCGGACAGGGGTTCTATGGCTACACCTTC.

For this clonotype: One end of the junction is discordant with germline, which a read error may explain. The rearrangement links TRBV4-2 to TRBJ2-1; D not resolved. CDR1 LGHNA and CDR2 YNFKEQ come from the germline V gene. This CDR3 is built from 16 residues. CDR3 sequence: CAGSQEYSLSYNEQFF. CDR3 nucleotides: TGTGCCGGCAGCCAAGAATATTCTCTCTCCTACAATGAGCAGTTCTTC.

This clonotype was recorded many times. The rearrangement joins TRBV27 to TRBJ1-1; D uncertain. The CDR3 spans 16 residues. Deletions cut 2 bases from V and 8 bases from J, with 21 bases between. CDR1 and CDR2 from the germline V gene are MNHEY and SMNVEV (reference sequence). The chain's CDR3 is CASSLTAPGSGEEAFF. In DNA form, the CDR3 reads TGTGCCAGCAGTTTAACCGCTCCGGGCTCGGGAGAGGAAGCTTTCTTT.